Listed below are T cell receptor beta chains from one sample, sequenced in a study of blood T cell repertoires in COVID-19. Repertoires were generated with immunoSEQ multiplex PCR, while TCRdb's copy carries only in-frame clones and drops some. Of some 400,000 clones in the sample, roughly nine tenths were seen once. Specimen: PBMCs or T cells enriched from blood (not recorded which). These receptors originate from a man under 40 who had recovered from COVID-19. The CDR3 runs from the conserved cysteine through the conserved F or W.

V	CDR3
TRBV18	CASSPTPRSESENTIYF
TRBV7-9	CASRLAGGMDEQFF
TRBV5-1	CASSFSGSSYNEQFF
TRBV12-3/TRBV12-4	CASRPQGNTEAFF
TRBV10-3	CAISETSTGTDTQYF
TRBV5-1	CASRMRSNTGELFF
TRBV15	CATTGTSGGNNEQFF
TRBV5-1	CASSAGQVFGYTF
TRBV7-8	CASSKGATGELFF
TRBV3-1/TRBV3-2	CASSQIPSGSYNEQFF
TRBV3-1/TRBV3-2	CASSQEQKAFF
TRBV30	CAWNQGGNSPLHF
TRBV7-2	CASSLNGQLVPSYNEQFF
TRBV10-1	CASSELAGGYNEQFF
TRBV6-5	CASSYAYGFQETQYF
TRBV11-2	CASSLGSGEQFF
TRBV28	CASSFGGRALDTQYF
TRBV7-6	CASSLTLSVSRELFF
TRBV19	CASRSGTSDQPQHF
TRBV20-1	CSAGQGGEQYF
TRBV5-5	CASSLGGTVTYEQYF
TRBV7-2	CASSLDGTAAYEQYF
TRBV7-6	CASSLGLGQGTSGNTIYF
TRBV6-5	CASSIGAGNTIYF
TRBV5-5	CASSPPGDYGYTF
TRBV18	CASSPREGGTSSYEQYF
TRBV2	CASSELGSGPAGELFF
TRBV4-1	CASSITGGTDTQYF